Sequencing of this T cell receptor beta chain was carried out in a study of post-analysis software for immune sequencing data. Study in general: Relapsing-remitting, secondary progressive and progressive-relapsing forms of multiple sclerosis all featured among disease courses.

Details on this clonotype: Its antigen is not known.

General observations from the study: Multiple sclerosis was associated with a significant reduction in normalized Chao1 diversity relative to controls. Patients carried five TRBV segments more frequently than controls did, and TRBV5-6, TRBV5-1 and TRBV20-1 were among them.

Libraries were made from TCR beta cDNA, and they carried unique molecular identifiers. Once about 0.95 to 10 million T cells were used, some 500,000 cDNA molecules resulted. Using its own MiXCR run on the PCR reads, TCRdb lists one record per CDR3 protein. This sample has hundreds of thousands of distinct CDR3 sequences, with roughly three fifths found just once. Germline V gene data show CDR1 as SGHDT and CDR2 as YYEEEE. The CDR3 totals 14 residues. Trimming cost V 3 bases and J 1 base, with 10 bases left between them. The receptor was isolated from a girl aged 2 to 9 with multiple sclerosis. Sequencing used blood. The chain is built from TRBV5-6 and TRBJ1-1; the D gene is possibly TRBD1 (5 bases). CDR3 bases: TGTGCCAGCAGCTGGGGCCTAGGGAACACTGAAGCTTTCTTT. It translates to CASSWGLGNTEAFF.